This section outlines one TCR beta chain sequence together with its context. The CDR3 loop spans 13 amino acids. Trimming cost V 4 bases and J 4 bases, with 10 bases left between them. Germline assignment: CDR1 SGHRS and CDR2 YFSETQ. TCRdb reprocessed the 5' RACE reads with MiXCR, giving one entry per CDR3 protein. This table has roughly 560,000 distinct CDR3 sequences, approximately 20% appearing once. This sample is drawn from a study of T-cell memory formation after mild COVID-19. The chain recombines TRBV5-1 with TRBJ2-3; D remains unclear. The source material was PBMCs or a T cell subset sorted from them (not recorded which). This sequence was found in an adult woman who had mild COVID-19 (a few samples of this study predate the infection). Cell type and time point are not known. CDR3 loop: CASSPDPADTQYF. The CDR3 DNA is TGCGCCAGCAGCCCCGACCCCGCAGATACGCAGTATTTT.